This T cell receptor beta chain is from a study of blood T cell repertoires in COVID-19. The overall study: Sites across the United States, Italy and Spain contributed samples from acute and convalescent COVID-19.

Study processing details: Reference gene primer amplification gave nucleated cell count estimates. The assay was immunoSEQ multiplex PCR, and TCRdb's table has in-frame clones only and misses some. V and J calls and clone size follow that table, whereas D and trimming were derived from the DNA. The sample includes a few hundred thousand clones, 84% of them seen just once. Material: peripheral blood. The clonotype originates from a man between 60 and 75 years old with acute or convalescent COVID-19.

The CDR3 here is CASSYSGQTPETQYF. Written as DNA, the CDR3 is TGTGCCAGCAGTTACTCGGGACAGACGCCAGAGACCCAGTACTTC. The rearrangement links TRBV6-5 to TRBJ2-5; 7 positions match TRBD1. The CDR3 length is 15 residues. V dropped 0 bases and J dropped 4; count of bases not matched to a gene: 5. Germline-derived CDR1 and CDR2 are MNHEY and SVGAGI.